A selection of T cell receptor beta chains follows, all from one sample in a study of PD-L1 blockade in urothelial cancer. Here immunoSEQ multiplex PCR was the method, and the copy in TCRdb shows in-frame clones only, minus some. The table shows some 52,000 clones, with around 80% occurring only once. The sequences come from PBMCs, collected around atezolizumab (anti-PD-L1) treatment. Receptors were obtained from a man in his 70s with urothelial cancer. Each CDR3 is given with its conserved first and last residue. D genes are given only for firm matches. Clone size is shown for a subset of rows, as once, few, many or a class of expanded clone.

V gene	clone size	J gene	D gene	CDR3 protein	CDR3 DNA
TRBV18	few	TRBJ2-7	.	CASSPLSGGGAPEQYF	TGTGCCAGCTCACCCCTCTCTGGTGGAGGGGCTCCCGAGCAGTACTTC
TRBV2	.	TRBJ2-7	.	CASSEALYSSYEQYF	TGTGCCAGCAGTGAAGCGCTCTACAGTTCCTACGAGCAGTACTTC
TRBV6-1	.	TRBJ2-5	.	CASSDSSRGTQYF	TGTGCCAGCAGTGATAGTTCCAGGGGGACCCAGTACTTC
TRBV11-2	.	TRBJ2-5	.	CASSLGRAQETQYF	TGTGCCAGCAGCCTGGGCAGGGCCCAAGAGACCCAGTACTTC
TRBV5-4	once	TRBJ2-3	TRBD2	CASSPRAGGITDTQYF	TGTGCCAGCAGCCCCCGAGCGGGAGGGATCACAGATACGCAGTATTTT
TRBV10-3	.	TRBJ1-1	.	CAISESGRPNTEAFF	TGTGCCATCAGTGAGTCGGGCAGGCCGAACACTGAAGCTTTCTTT
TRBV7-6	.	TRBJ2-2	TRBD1	CASSPRTGSNTGELFF	TGTGCCAGCAGCCCCAGGACAGGGTCGAACACCGGGGAGCTGTTTTTT
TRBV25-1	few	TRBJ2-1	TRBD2	CASSFAGGSSYNEQFF	TGTGCCAGCAGTTTTGCGGGGGGAAGCTCCTACAATGAGCAGTTCTTC
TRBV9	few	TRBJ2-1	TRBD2	CASSREPGGQSEQFF	TGTGCCAGCAGCCGGGAGCCGGGAGGGCAAAGTGAGCAGTTCTTC
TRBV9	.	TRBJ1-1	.	CASSWGGGTEAFF	TGTGCCAGCAGCTGGGGAGGGGGGACTGAAGCTTTCTTT
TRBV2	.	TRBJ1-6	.	CASKERFRSPLHF	TGTGCCAGCAAGGAGAGGTTTCGTTCACCCCTCCACTTT
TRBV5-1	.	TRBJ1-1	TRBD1	CASGQGVTEAFF	TGCGCCAGCGGACAGGGGGTCACTGAAGCTTTCTTT
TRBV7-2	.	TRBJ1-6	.	CASSLEKQGFSYNSPLHF	TGTGCCAGCAGCTTAGAAAAACAGGGTTTCTCCTATAATTCACCCCTCCACTTT
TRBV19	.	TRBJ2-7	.	CASSPSSVQGDEQYF	TGTGCCAGTAGTCCATCATCCGTACAGGGAGACGAGCAGTACTTC
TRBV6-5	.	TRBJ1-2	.	CASTPWRGANYGYTF	TGTGCCAGCACCCCCTGGAGGGGCGCTAACTATGGCTACACCTTC
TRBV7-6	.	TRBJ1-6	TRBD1	CASSLLQGDSPLHF	TGTGCCAGCAGCTTACTACAGGGGGACTCACCCCTCCACTTT
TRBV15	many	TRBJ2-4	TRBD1	CATSRGGQGDIQYF	TGTGCCACCAGCCGGGGGGGACAGGGGGACATTCAGTACTTC
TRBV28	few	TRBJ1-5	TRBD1	CASSNPQGARGRQPQHF	TGTGCCAGCAGTAATCCACAGGGGGCGAGGGGTCGACAGCCCCAGCATTTT
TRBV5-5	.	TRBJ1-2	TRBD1	CASRNRGYYGYTF	TGTGCCAGCAGAAACAGGGGATACTATGGCTACACCTTC
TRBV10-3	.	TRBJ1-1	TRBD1	CATTGGTEAFF	TGTGCCACCACAGGGGGCACTGAAGCTTTCTTT
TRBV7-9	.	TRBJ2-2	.	CASSSTDTGELFF	TGTGCCAGCAGCTCGACAGACACCGGGGAGCTGTTTTTT
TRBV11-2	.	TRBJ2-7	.	CASSSGPSYEQYF	TGTGCCAGCAGCTCAGGTCCCTCCTACGAGCAGTACTTC
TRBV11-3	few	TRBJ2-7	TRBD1	CASSSTGGSYEQYF	TGTGCCAGCAGCTCGACAGGGGGATCCTACGAGCAGTACTTC
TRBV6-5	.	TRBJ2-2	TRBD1	CASRGQGAKGGELFF	TGTGCCAGCAGGGGACAGGGGGCAAAGGGCGGGGAGCTGTTTTTT
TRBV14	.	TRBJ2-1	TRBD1	CASSQITPSKQGIGTNEQFF	TGTGCCAGCAGCCAAATTACACCTTCAAAACAGGGGATCGGGACAAATGAGCAGTTCTTC
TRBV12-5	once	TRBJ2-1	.	CASGLNTGGEANEQFF	TGTGCTAGTGGTTTGAACACAGGGGGGGAGGCCAATGAGCAGTTCTTC
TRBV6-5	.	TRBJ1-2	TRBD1	CASSRDRTNYGYTF	TGTGCCAGCAGTCGGGACAGAACTAACTATGGCTACACCTTC
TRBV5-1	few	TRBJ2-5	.	CASSETLEPLYF	TGCGCCAGCAGCGAAACACTAGAACCACTGTACTTC
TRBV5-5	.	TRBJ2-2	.	CASSLRPQGNTGELFF	TGTGCCAGCAGCTTACGCCCACAGGGGAACACCGGGGAGCTGTTTTTT
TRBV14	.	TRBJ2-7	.	CASSQDTVRINF	TGTGCCAGCAGCCAAGATACAGTCCGGATAAACTTC
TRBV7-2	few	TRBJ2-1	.	CASSISGTGYNEQFF	TGTGCCAGCAGCATCAGCGGAACGGGCTACAATGAGCAGTTCTTC
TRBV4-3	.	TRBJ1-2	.	CASSQAGGAGRYGYTF	TGCGCCAGCAGCCAAGCCGGGGGGGCAGGTCGCTATGGCTACACCTTC
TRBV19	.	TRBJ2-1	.	CATSLSSYNEQFF	TGTGCCACCTCCCTTAGCTCCTACAATGAGCAGTTCTTC